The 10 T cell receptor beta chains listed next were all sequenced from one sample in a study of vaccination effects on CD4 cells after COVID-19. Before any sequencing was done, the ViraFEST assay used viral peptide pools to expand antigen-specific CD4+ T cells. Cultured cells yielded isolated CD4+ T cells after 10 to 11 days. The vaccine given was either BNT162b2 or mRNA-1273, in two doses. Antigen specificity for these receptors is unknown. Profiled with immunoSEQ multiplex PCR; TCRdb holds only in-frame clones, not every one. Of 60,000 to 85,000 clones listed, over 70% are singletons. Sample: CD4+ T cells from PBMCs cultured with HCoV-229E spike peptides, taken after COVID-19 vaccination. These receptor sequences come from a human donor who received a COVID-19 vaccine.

Written as DNA, the CDR3 is TGTGCCAGCAGCCAGGGGACAATCAATCAGCCCCAGCATTTT. It translates to CASSQGTINQPQHF. The chain has TRBV7-2 and TRBJ1-5; D is perhaps TRBD1 (6 bases). V was shortened by 5 bases and J by 3 bases, with 11 bases between the two germline ends. This CDR3 has 14 amino acids. Per germline, CDR1 SGHTA and CDR2 FQGNSA.

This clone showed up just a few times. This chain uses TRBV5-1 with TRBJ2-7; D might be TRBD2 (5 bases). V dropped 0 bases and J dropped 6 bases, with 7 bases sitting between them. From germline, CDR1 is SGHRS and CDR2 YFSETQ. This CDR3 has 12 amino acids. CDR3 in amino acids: CASSLEGSEQYV. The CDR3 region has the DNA TGCGCCAGCAGCTTGGAAGGGAGCGAGCAGTACGTC.

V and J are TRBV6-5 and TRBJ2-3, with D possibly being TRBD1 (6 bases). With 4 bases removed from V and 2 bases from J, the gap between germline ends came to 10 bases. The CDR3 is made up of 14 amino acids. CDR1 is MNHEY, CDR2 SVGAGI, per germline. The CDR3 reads CASSFGQNTDTQYF. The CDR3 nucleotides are TGTGCCAGCAGTTTTGGACAGAACACAGATACGCAGTATTTT.

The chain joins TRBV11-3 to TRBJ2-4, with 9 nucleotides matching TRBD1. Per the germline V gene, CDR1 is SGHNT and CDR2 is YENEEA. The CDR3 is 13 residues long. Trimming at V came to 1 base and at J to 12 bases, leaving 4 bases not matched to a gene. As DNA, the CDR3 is TGTGCCAGCAGCTTAGTGGGGACAGGGACTCAGTACTTC. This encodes CASSLVGTGTQYF.

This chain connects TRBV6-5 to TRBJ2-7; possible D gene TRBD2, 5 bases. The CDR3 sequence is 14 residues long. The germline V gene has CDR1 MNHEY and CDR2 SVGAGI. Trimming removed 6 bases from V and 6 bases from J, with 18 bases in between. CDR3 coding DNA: TGTGCCAGCAGCTACCGGGGTGGTGGGATCGAGCAGTACGTC. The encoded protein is CASSYRGGGIEQYV.

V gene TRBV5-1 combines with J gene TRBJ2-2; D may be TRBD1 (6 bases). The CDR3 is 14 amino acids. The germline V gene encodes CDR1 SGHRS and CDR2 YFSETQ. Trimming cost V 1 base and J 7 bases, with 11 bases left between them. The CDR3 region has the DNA TGCGCCAGCAGCTTGCCTGGGACAATCGGGGAGCTGTTTTTT. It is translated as CASSLPGTIGELFF. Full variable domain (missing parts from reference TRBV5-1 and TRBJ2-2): KAGVTQTPRYLIKTRGQQVTLSCSPISGHRSVSWYQQTPGQGLQFLFEYFSETQRNKGNFPGRFSGRQFSNSRSEMNVSTLELGDSALYLCASSLPGTIGELFFGEGSRLTVL.

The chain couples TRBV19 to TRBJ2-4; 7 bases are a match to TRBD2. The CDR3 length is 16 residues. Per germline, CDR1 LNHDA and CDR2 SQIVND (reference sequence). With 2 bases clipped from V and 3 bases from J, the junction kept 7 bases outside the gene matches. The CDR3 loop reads CASSISGGGGKNIQYF. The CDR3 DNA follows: TGTGCCAGTAGTATATCTGGCGGGGGTGGCAAAAACATTCAGTACTTC.

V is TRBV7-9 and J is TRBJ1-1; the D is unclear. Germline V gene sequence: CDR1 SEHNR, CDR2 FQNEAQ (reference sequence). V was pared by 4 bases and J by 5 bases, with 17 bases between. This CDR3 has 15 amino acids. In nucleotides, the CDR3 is TGTGCCAGCAGCTCGCCGCTTGGTGGGTGGACTGAAGCTTTCTTT. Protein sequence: CASSSPLGGWTEAFF.

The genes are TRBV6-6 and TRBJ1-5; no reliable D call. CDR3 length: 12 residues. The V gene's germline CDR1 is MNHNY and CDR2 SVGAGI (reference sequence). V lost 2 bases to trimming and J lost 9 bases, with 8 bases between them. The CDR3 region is CASSYLRTPQHF. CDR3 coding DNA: TGTGCCAGCAGTTACCTCCGGACGCCCCAGCATTTT.

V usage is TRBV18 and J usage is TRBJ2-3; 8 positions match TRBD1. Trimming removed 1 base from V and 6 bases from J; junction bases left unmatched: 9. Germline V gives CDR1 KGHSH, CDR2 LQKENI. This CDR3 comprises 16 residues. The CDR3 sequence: CASSPLPGTGHDTQYF. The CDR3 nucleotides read TGTGCCAGCTCACCACTTCCCGGGACAGGCCACGATACGCAGTATTTT.